Each of the 6 T cell receptor beta chains below was sequenced from the same sample in a study of blood T cell repertoires in COVID-19. Measured with immunoSEQ multiplex PCR; TCRdb has only the in-frame clones, and not every one. The data hold more than 150,000 clones, with around 87% observed a single time. What was sequenced was peripheral blood. These receptors were collected from a middle-aged man with active or convalescent COVID-19.

This chain connects TRBV5-1 to TRBJ2-1; 10 bases fit TRBD2. Germline-derived CDR1 and CDR2 are SGHRS and YFSETQ. V dropped 4 bases and J dropped 1; count of bases not matched to a gene: 11. CDR3 length: 18 residues. For the CDR3, the DNA is TGCGCCAGCAGCCCCGGAGCGGGGGGGGGTAGGTCCTACAATGAGCAGTTCTTC. Its protein product is CASSPGAGGGRSYNEQFF.

The chain joins TRBV5-4 to TRBJ2-5; D is perhaps TRBD1 (5 bases). V was trimmed by 0 bases and J by 3 bases, leaving 9 bases between them. Germline assignment: CDR1 SGHNT and CDR2 YYREEE (reference sequence). The CDR3 extends over 14 amino acids. The CDR3 spells CASSLAGREETQYF. The CDR3 DNA reads as TGTGCCAGCAGCTTGGCCGGCAGGGAAGAGACCCAGTACTTC. Full variable domain (remainder filled in from reference TRBV5-4 and TRBJ2-5): ETGVTQSPTHLIKTRGQQVTLRCSSQSGHNTVSWYQQALGQGPQFIFQYYREEENGRGNFPPRFSGLQFPNYSSELNVNALELDDSALYLCASSLAGREETQYFGPGTRLLVL.

The V gene is TRBV28, the J gene TRBJ2-7, with TRBD2 matching 8 bases. Germline V gives CDR1 MDHEN, CDR2 SYDVKM. Germline trimming cut 2 bases from V and 2 bases from J; bases unmatched to any gene: 2. CDR3 length: 14 residues. The CDR3 protein is CASSLAGGPYEQYF. CDR3 DNA sequence: TGTGCCAGCAGTTTAGCGGGGGGACCCTACGAGCAGTACTTC.

The rearrangement uses TRBV15 and TRBJ1-1; no reliable D call. CDR1 and CDR2 (germline): LNHNV, YYDKDF (reference sequence). Trimming took 1 base from V and 0 from J, leaving 9 bases between them. The length of the CDR3 is 15 residues. The DNA of the CDR3 is TGTGCCACCAGCAGAGTATTAGTAATGAACACTGAAGCTTTCTTT. Protein sequence: CATSRVLVMNTEAFF.

The chain combines TRBV3-1 (or the pseudogene TRBV3-2) with TRBJ2-7, with 9 bases matching TRBD1. Germline-derived CDR1 and CDR2 are LGHDT and YNNKEL (reference sequence). The CDR3 extends over 17 amino acids. V trimming: 3 bases; J trimming: 5 bases; junction bases outside the gene matches: 14. CDR3 sequence: CASSQSKVGTGLNEQYF. The CDR3 DNA is TGTGCCAGCAGCCAGAGCAAGGTTGGGACAGGGCTAAACGAGCAGTACTTC.

The CDR3 nucleotides are TGTGCCAGCGAGGATCGGGGATATGGAGATACGCAGTATTTT. Translated: CASEDRGYGDTQYF. This sequence joins TRBV6-5 and TRBJ2-3; D perhaps matches TRBD2 (5 bases). In germline, CDR1 is MNHEY, CDR2 SVGAGI. The CDR3 covers 14 residues. V was shortened by 8 bases and J by 5 bases, with 17 bases between the two germline ends.